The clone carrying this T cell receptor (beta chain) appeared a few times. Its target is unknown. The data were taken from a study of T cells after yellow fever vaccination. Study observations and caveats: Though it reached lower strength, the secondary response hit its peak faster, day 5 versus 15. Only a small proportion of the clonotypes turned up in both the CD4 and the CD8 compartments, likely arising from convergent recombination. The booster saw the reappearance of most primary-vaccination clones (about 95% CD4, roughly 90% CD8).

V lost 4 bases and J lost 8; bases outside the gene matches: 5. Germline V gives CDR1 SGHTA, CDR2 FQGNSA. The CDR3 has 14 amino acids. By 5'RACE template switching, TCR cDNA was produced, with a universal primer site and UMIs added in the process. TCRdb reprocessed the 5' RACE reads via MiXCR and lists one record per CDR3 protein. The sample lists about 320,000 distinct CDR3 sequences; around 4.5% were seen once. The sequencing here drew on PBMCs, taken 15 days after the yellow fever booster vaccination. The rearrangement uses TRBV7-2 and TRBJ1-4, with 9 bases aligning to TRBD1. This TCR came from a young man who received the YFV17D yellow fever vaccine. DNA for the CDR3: TGTGCCAGCAGCTCGGGACAGGGAGGGGAAAAACTGTTTTTT. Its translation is CASSSGQGGEKLFF.